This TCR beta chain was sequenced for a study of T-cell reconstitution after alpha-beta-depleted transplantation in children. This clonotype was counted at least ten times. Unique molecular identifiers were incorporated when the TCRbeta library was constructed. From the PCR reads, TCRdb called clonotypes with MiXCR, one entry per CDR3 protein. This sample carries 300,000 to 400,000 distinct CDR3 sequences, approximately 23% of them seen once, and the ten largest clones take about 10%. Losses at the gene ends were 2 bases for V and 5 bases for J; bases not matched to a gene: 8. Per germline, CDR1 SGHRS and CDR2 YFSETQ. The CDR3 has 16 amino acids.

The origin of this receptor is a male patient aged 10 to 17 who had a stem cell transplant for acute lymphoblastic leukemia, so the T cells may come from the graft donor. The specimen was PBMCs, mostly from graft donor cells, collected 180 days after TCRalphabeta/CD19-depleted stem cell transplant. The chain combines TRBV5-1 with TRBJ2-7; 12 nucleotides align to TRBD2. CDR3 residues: CASSFLTSGSTNEQYF. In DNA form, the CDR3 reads TGCGCCAGCAGCTTTTTGACTAGCGGGAGTACAAACGAGCAGTACTTC.